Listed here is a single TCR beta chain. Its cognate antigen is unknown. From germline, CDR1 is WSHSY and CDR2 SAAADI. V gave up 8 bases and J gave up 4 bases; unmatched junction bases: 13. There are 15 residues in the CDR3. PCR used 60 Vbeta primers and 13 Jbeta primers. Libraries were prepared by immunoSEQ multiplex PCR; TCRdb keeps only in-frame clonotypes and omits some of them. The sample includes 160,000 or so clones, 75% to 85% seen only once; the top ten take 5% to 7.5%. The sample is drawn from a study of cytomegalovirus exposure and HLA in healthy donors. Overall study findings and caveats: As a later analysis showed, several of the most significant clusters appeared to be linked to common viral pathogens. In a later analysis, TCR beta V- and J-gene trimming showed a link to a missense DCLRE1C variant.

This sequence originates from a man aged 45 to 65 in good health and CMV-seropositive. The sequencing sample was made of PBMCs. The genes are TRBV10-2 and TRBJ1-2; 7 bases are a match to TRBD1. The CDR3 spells CASRLDRAPSYGYTF. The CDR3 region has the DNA TGCGCCAGCCGGTTAGACAGGGCGCCTTCCTATGGCTACACCTTC.